The TCR beta chain under discussion was sequenced for a study of blood T cell repertoires in COVID-19. Per the authors' pipeline: Amplification from reference gene primers served as the basis for estimated nucleated cell counts. The data were produced by immunoSEQ multiplex PCR, yet TCRdb's version contains in-frame clones alone and is incomplete. The DNA was the basis for D and trimming; V, J and clone size are from that table. The table includes tens of thousands of clones, over 65% detected once. In its sample, this clone was seen a few times. This CDR3 region has 16 residues. The germline V gene encodes CDR1 MNHEY and CDR2 SVGEGT. V lost 2 bases, J lost 0 bases, and 14 bases lay in between.

The gene calls are TRBV6-2 or TRBV6-3 and TRBJ2-7; D remains unclear. Source material: peripheral blood. The receptor was derived from a man aged 45-65 years with active or convalescent COVID-19. The CDR3 protein is CASSYVASGFSYEQYF. CDR3 nucleotide sequence: TGTGCCAGCAGTTACGTTGCATCAGGCTTCTCCTACGAGCAGTACTTC.